This TCR beta chain was recorded in a study of somatic mutations in cytotoxic T cells in rheumatoid arthritis. Points from the study as a whole: Exceedance of 20% of CD8+ cells by the largest CD8+ clone occurred in about an eighth of the roughly 65 patients. Rising age went with increasing CD8+ clonality in rheumatoid arthritis patients; healthy controls showed no such increase. The authors did not know the antigen targets of the expanded CD8+ clones.

Original analysis: Among patient CD8+ clones larger than 1%, matches to published virus-specific TCRB sequences were rare. Assay used: immunoSEQ multiplex PCR; TCRdb lists only in-frame clones, some missing. V and J calls and clone size come straight from that table; D and trimming were deduced from the DNA. This table has around 11,000 clones, 75% to 95% appearing once. Concerning this clone: What it binds is not known.

CDR1 is MNHEY, CDR2 SMNVEV, per germline (reference sequence). The germline V and J ends were trimmed by 3 bases and 2 bases, with 23 bases remaining between them. This CDR3 has 18 amino acids. Sequencing input: CD8+ T cells sorted from blood. The chain has TRBV27 and TRBJ2-7; D is perhaps TRBD2 (6 bases). This TCR came from a woman in her late teens or twenties with rheumatoid arthritis. The CDR3 loop reads CASSFVSGVQSGTYEQYF. DNA for the CDR3: TGTGCCAGCAGTTTTGTTTCGGGGGTCCAATCAGGGACCTACGAGCAGTACTTC.